This T cell receptor (beta chain) comes out of a study of blood T cells in healthy people across ages. Extracted total RNA amounted to at least 5.5 micrograms for each sample. Study-wide results and limits: Older age went with lower TCR beta diversity per million T cells, in a roughly linear way. Unsorted PBMCs prevented conclusive naive versus antigen-experienced comparison.

A second PCR, run for roughly 7 to 12 cycles, used a sample-barcoded 5' primer plus a J-beta primer mix. TCRdb analysed the 5' RACE reads with MiXCR anew, one entry per CDR3 protein. Seen here are more than 1,400,000 distinct CDR3 sequences, around 42% observed once, and the top ten hold roughly 7.7%. With regard to this clonotype: Its antigen is unidentified.

This TCR derives from a woman between 18 and 30 years old in good health. The sequenced material came from blood.

The CDR3 protein is CASSPRTSTYGDEQYF. DNA for the CDR3: TGTGCCAGCAGCCCCAGGACTAGCACCTACGGAGACGAGCAGTACTTC. V and J are TRBV7-8 and TRBJ2-7; TRBD2 aligns across 8 bases. Germline CDR1 reads SGHVS; CDR2 reads FQNEAQ. The CDR3 is 16 amino acids. V shed 5 bases, J shed 5 bases, and the junction held 14 bases outside the gene matches.